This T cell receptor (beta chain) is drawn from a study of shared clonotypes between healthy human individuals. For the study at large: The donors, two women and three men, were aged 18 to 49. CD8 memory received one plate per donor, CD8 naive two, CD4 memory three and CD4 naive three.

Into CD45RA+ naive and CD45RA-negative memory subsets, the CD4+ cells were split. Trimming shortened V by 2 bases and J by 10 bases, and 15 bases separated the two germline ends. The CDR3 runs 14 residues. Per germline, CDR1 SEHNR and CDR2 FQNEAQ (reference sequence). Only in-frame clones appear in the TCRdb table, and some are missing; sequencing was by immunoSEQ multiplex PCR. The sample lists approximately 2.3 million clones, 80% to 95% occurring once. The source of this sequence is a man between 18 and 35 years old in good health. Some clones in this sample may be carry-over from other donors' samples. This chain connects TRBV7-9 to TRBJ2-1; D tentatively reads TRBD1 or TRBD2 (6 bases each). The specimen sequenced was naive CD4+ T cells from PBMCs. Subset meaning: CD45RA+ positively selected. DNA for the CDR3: TGTGCCAGCAGCTTATATGGGGGGCCAGGGGAGCAGTTCTTC. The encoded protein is CASSLYGGPGEQFF.